This is a list of T cell receptor beta chains from one sample in a study of PD-1 blockade in classical Hodgkin lymphoma. This table comes from immunoSEQ multiplex PCR, and its TCRdb copy is limited to in-frame clones, with some not included. The sample has more than 20,000 clones; approximately 68% are singletons. The sequencing used CD4+ T cells from blood, collected before the fourth cycle of nivolumab. The receptors derive from a human donor with classical Hodgkin lymphoma. CDR3s include the opening cysteine and the closing phenylalanine or tryptophan. The D gene is left open where the match is weak. Some rows have no size entry. The others give once, few or many, or a class for an expanded clone.

>14|once|NA|TRBJ2-7|TRBV5-1
TGCGCCAGCAGCTTGATAAGGGGGAACTACGAGCAGTACTTC
CASSLIRGNYEQYF
>11|NA|NA|TRBJ2-7|TRBV20-1
TGCAGTGCTACCAGGGACTACGAGCAGTACTTC
CSATRDYEQYF
>14|once|NA|TRBJ2-7|TRBV7-9
TGTGCCAGCAGCCACGGGCCACCCTCCTACGAGCAGTACTTC
CASSHGPPSYEQYF
>12|few|NA|TRBJ1-1|TRBV10-1
TGCGCCACCCGGGACCAGGGCACTGAAGCTTTCTTT
CATRDQGTEAFF
>11|NA|NA|TRBJ1-1|TRBV28
TGTGCCAGCAGTTACGGATTTGAAGCTTTCTTT
CASSYGFEAFF
>16|NA|NA|TRBJ1-3|TRBV9
TGTGCCAGCAGCGTGTCGACACGAACCTCTGGAAACACCATATATTTT
CASSVSTRTSGNTIYF
>16|NA|NA|TRBJ1-3|TRBV9
TGTGCCAGCAGCGTAGGTGTAAGGAGCTCTGGAAACACCATATATTTT
CASSVGVRSSGNTIYF
>16|NA|NA|TRBJ1-5|TRBV15
TGTGCCACCAGCAGAGATCTTCGGGCTAGCAATCAGCCCCAGCATTTT
CATSRDLRASNQPQHF
>16|NA|NA|TRBJ1-2|TRBV7-9
TGTGCCAGCAGCTTACCTATAATAACAGGGTTCTATGGCTACACCTTC
CASSLPIITGFYGYTF
>15|NA|NA|TRBJ1-6|TRBV11-2
TGTGCCAGCAGCTTGGGGGTTTCGAATAATTCACCCCTCCACTTT
CASSLGVSNNSPLHF
>20|NA|NA|TRBJ1-3|TRBV15
TGTGCCACCAGCAGAGATCCGCATCGGGGCCGGTTTTGGGTTGGAAACACCATATATTTT
CATSRDPHRGRFWVGNTIYF
>16|NA|TRBD2|TRBJ2-3|TRBV6-5
TGTGCCAGCAGTTACTCGACTAGCGGTGGCACAGATACGCAGTATTTT
CASSYSTSGGTDTQYF
>13|once|NA|TRBJ2-2|TRBV7-2
TGTGCCAGCAGCTTGAGGGTGGCCGGGGAGCTGTTTTTT
CASSLRVAGELFF
>14|NA|NA|TRBJ1-1|TRBV19
TGTGCCAGTAGTATATGGGCAGAGAACACTGAAGCTTTCTTT
CASSIWAENTEAFF
>14|NA|NA|TRBJ2-3|TRBV6-1
TGTGCCAGCAGTGAAGTGTGGGGCACAGATACGCAGTATTTT
CASSEVWGTDTQYF
>13|NA|NA|TRBJ2-7|TRBV4-3
TGCGCCAGCAGCCCTAGTTACGGCTACGAGCAGTACTTC
CASSPSYGYEQYF
>13|NA|NA|TRBJ1-2|TRBV4-2
TGTGCCAGCAGCCAAGGGACCTCTTATGGCTACACCTTC
CASSQGTSYGYTF
>13|NA|NA|TRBJ1-3|TRBV19
TGTGCCAGTACCCAGACCGCCGGGCTCACCATATATTTT
CASTQTAGLTIYF
>13|few|NA|TRBJ1-5|TRBV16
TGTGCCAGCATCGCAGGGGTCAATCAGCCCCAGCATTTT
CASIAGVNQPQHF
>18|NA|NA|TRBJ1-2|TRBV9
TGTGCCAGCAGCAAATTCCAGGGAACAGGGACTCGTCCGTATGGCTACACCTTC
CASSKFQGTGTRPYGYTF